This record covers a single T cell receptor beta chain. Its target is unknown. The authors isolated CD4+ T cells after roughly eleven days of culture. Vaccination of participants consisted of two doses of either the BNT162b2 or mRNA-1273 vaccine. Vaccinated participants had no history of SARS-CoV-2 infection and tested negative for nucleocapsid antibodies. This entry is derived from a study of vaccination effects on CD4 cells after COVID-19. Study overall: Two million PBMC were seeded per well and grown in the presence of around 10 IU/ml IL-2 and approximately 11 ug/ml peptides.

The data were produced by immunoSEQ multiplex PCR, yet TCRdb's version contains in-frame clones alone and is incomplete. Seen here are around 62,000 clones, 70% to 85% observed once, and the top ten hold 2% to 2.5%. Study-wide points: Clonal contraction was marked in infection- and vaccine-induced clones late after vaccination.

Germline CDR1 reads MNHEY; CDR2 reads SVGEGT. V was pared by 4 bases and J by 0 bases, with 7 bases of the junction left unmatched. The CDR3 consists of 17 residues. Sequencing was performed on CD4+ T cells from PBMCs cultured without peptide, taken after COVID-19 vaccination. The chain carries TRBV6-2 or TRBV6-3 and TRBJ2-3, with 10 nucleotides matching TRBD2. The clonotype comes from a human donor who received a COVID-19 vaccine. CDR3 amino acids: CASSFERGGLSTDTQYF. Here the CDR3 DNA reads TGTGCCAGCAGTTTCGAGCGGGGGGGACTCAGCACAGATACGCAGTATTTT.